A selection of T cell receptor beta chains follows, all from one sample in a study of blood T cells in healthy people across ages. MiXCR, run by TCRdb on the 5' RACE reads, gives a single entry per CDR3 protein. Of about 780,000 distinct CDR3 sequences listed, less than 60% are singletons. The sample taken for sequencing was blood. All receptors derive from an older man in good health. Each CDR3 is given with its conserved first and last residue. The order of the fields is V gene, clone size, J gene, CDR3 length, D gene, CDR3 protein. D genes are given only for firm matches. Rows give clone size only sometimes, using once, few, many, or a class for an expanded clone.

TRBV29-1	.	TRBJ2-2	17	.	CSVEVGGAGHGTGELFF
TRBV6-2/TRBV6-3	few	TRBJ2-7	14	TRBD2	CASFTSGRSYEQYF
TRBV12-3/TRBV12-4	.	TRBJ1-1	13	.	CASSLQGHTEAFF
TRBV25-1	.	TRBJ1-1	13	.	CASRWSPYTEAFF
TRBV5-1	.	TRBJ2-7	16	TRBD2	CASSPGLAGFTYEQYF
TRBV4-3	once	TRBJ2-1	18	.	CASSQEGAPSGWTGEQFF
TRBV29-1	many	TRBJ2-7	12	.	CSVVGTGWEQYF
TRBV7-2	.	TRBJ2-1	15	TRBD1	CASSPDRGPGHEQFF
TRBV9	.	TRBJ2-5	14	TRBD1	CASSQGQYQETQYF
TRBV7-2	many	TRBJ2-7	13	.	CASSVNDGYEQYF
TRBV24-1	.	TRBJ2-5	16	.	CATSFGQGSSYNEQYF
TRBV10-1	.	TRBJ1-5	13	.	CASTRTSDQPQHF
TRBV4-3	.	TRBJ1-2	14	.	CASSQGARSYGYTF
TRBV7-8	.	TRBJ1-4	18	.	CASSHTRSGLKPLEKLFF
TRBV7-2	.	TRBJ1-2	11	.	CASSSYYGYTF
TRBV27	.	TRBJ2-7	11	.	CATTYAYEQYF
TRBV5-1	few	TRBJ2-1	14	TRBD1	CASSLVQGADEQFF
TRBV7-3	few	.	15	TRBD2	CASSLILAGTYEQYF
TRBV2	few	TRBJ1-1	11	.	CASSGETEAFF
TRBV6-2/TRBV6-3	few	TRBJ2-7	13	TRBD2	CASSLAGLDEQYF
TRBV4-1	.	TRBJ2-1	14	.	CASSQGETIAGLFF
TRBV5-1	.	TRBJ2-3	14	.	CASSFGTNTDTQYF
TRBV12-3/TRBV12-4	.	TRBJ2-1	15	TRBD1	CASSLDRGFYNEQFF
TRBV29-1	.	TRBJ1-4	15	.	CSVDEDGGGGEKLFF
TRBV6-5	.	TRBJ1-5	15	.	CVSSLGTGFNQPQHF
TRBV20-1	.	TRBJ1-1	16	.	CSAREGGRDMNTEAFF
TRBV5-1	.	TRBJ2-3	18	TRBD2	CASSFATRLAGDVNTQYF
TRBV3-1	.	.	16	TRBD2	CASSQAYSGRAVEQYF
TRBV5-1	.	TRBJ2-5	17	.	CASSLSSGGFSSNEQYF